The 32 T cell receptor beta chains reported below all come from one sample, sequenced in a study of CD8+ T cells in alopecia areata. cDNA reverse transcribed from extracted RNA served as the sequencing template. Some clones are missing from TCRdb's copy, which holds only in-frame ones; the method was immunoSEQ multiplex PCR. The sample holds about 140,000 clones, around 82% seen once. Treatment noted: oral pan-JAK inhibitor, 5-10 mg twice daily. Material: CD8+ T cells sorted from blood, obtained at week 4, from a patient treated with tofacitinib. The receptors come from a human donor with alopecia areata.

The chain's CDR3 is CASSLTSGGVYSNQPQHF. The CDR3 region has the DNA TGTGCCAGCAGCTTGACGAGCGGCGGGGTTTATAGCAATCAGCCCCAGCATTTT. The rearrangement uses TRBV5-6 and TRBJ1-5; the D is unclear. This CDR3 region has 18 residues. CDR1 SGHDT and CDR2 YYEEEE come from the germline V gene. Trimming took 1 base from V and 0 from J, leaving 17 bases between them.

The chain joins TRBV6-5 to TRBJ2-7; TRBD1 matches 9 bases. CDR3 length: 13 amino acids. Germline-derived CDR1 and CDR2 are MNHEY and SVGAGI. With V trimmed by 10 bases and J by 7 bases, 11 bases remained unmatched. CDR3 in DNA: TGTGCCACTTCCAGGGACAGGGACGAAGAGCAGTACTTC. Translation gives CATSRDRDEEQYF.

The sample holds one count of this clone. The rearrangement uses TRBV6-5 and TRBJ2-1; D not resolved. Trimming removed 2 bases from V and 6 bases from J, with 8 bases in between. Per the germline V gene, CDR1 is MNHEY and CDR2 is SVGAGI. The CDR3 has 13 amino acids. DNA for the CDR3: TGTGCCAGCAGTTACGGTCCGATCAATGAGCAGTTCTTC. Translated, it gives CASSYGPINEQFF.

This clone was counted between two and nine times. The rearrangement links TRBV29-1 to TRBJ1-1; D may be TRBD1 (5 bases). V lost 3 bases, J lost 3 bases, and 11 bases lay in between. This CDR3 comprises 13 residues. CDR1 SQVTM and CDR2 ANQGSEA come from the germline V gene. Written as DNA, the CDR3 is TGCAGCGTTGAGGGAGAGGGGTACACTGAAGCTTTCTTT. Translated, it gives CSVEGEGYTEAFF. Full variable domain (outside the CDR3, taken from reference TRBV29-1 and TRBJ1-1): SAVISQKPSRDICQRGTSLTIQCQVDSQVTMMFWYRQQPGQSLTLIATANQGSEATYESGFVIDKFPISRPNLTFSTLTVSNMSPEDSSIYLCSVEGEGYTEAFFGQGTRLTVV.

A few counts support this clone. V gene TRBV4-1 combines with J gene TRBJ2-7, with D perhaps TRBD1 (6 bases). Germline-derived CDR1 and CDR2 are MGHRA and YSYEKL. V lost 4 bases, J lost 3 bases, and 13 bases lay in between. The CDR3 extends over 14 amino acids. The CDR3 here is CASSPTPGDYEQYF. The CDR3 nucleotides read TGCGCCAGCAGCCCCACGCCAGGGGACTACGAGCAGTACTTC.

There are a few counts of this clone. J is TRBJ2-7 and V is TRBV27; perhaps TRBD1 as D (6 bases). CDR3 length: 14 amino acids. Germline values: CDR1 MNHEY, CDR2 SMNVEV (reference sequence). V shed 2 bases and J shed 2 bases, with 10 bases lying between them. CDR3 residues: CASSLHRTAYEQYF. CDR3 bases: TGTGCCAGCAGTTTACACAGGACAGCCTACGAGCAGTACTTC.

The J gene is TRBJ2-5, the V gene TRBV27; TRBD1 might be the D (5 bases). The CDR3 spans 15 residues. Germline values: CDR1 MNHEY, CDR2 SMNVEV (reference sequence). V was shortened by 10 bases and J by 1 base, with 19 bases between the two germline ends. CDR3 nucleotide sequence: TGTGCCACCCTGGCCAAACCAGGGATCCAAGAGACCCAGTACTTC. Translated, it gives CATLAKPGIQETQYF.

In this sample, this clone turned up once. The J gene is TRBJ2-2, the V gene TRBV7-2; D gene unclear. V lost 2 bases and J lost 3, with 10 bases in between. The CDR3 consists of 15 residues. CDR1 and CDR2 from the germline V gene are SGHTA and FQGNSA. CDR3 sequence reads: CASSLSTSHTGELFF. Here the CDR3 DNA reads TGTGCCAGCAGCTTATCGACATCCCACACCGGGGAGCTGTTTTTT.

This clone was seen only once. The V call is TRBV30, the J call TRBJ1-2, with 7 bases that match TRBD1. Germline trimming cut 3 bases from V and 0 bases from J; bases unmatched to any gene: 16. Germline V gene lookup returns CDR1 GTSNPN and CDR2 SVGIG (reference sequence). The CDR3 loop spans 18 amino acids. In DNA, the CDR3 is TGTGCCTGGAGGGAAACCCCACCAAACAGGGGCACTAACTATGGCTACACCTTC. Protein product: CAWRETPPNRGTNYGYTF.

The gene calls are TRBV7-6 and TRBJ2-7; 9 positions match TRBD2. V dropped 4 bases and J dropped 7; count of bases not matched to a gene: 8. The CDR3 is made up of 14 amino acids. Looked up from germline, CDR1 is SGHVS and CDR2 is FNYEAQ. CDR3 sequence reads: CASSSERGAGEQYF. CDR3 bases: TGTGCCAGCAGCTCTGAGCGGGGGGCGGGGGAGCAGTACTTC.

The chain recombines TRBV7-9 with TRBJ2-6, with D unclear. The germline V and J ends were trimmed by 4 bases and 2 bases, with 9 bases remaining between them. This CDR3 region has 15 residues. The germline V gene encodes CDR1 SEHNR and CDR2 FQNEAQ (reference sequence). CDR3 protein: CASSSMVTGANVLTF. CDR3 sequence (DNA): TGTGCCAGCAGCTCCATGGTCACTGGGGCCAACGTCCTGACTTTC.

The CDR3 reads CASSASRSSYNEQFF. DNA for the CDR3: TGTGCCAGCAGTGCCTCTAGGAGCTCCTACAATGAGCAGTTCTTC. This chain uses TRBV6-5 with TRBJ2-1; D gene uncertain. There are 15 residues in the CDR3. The germline gives CDR1 MNHEY, CDR2 SVGAGI. Trimming pared 5 bases from V and 0 bases from J, leaving 11 bases between.

V is TRBV7-6 and J is TRBJ1-1, with D perhaps matching TRBD1 (5 bases). Trimming took 5 bases from V and 4 from J, leaving 14 bases between them. The CDR3 is 14 amino acids. The germline V gene encodes CDR1 SGHVS and CDR2 FNYEAQ. The CDR3 region is CASSPGQGSTEAFF. For the CDR3, the DNA is TGTGCCAGCAGCCCCGGCCAGGGATCCACTGAAGCTTTCTTT.

This clone is a singleton in its sample. The chain recombines TRBV7-9 with TRBJ2-5; D is possibly TRBD1 (6 bases). The germline V gene encodes CDR1 SEHNR and CDR2 FQNEAQ (reference sequence). The V end lost 5 bases, the J end lost 1 base, and 11 bases lay between the germline ends. The CDR3 runs 14 residues. CDR3 in amino acids: CASSQATGQETQYF. The CDR3 DNA sequence: TGTGCCAGCAGCCAGGCGACAGGCCAAGAGACCCAGTACTTC.

This clone was seen only once. The V and J genes are TRBV7-9 and TRBJ2-3; maybe TRBD1 (5 bases). Per the germline V gene, CDR1 is SEHNR and CDR2 is FQNEAQ (reference sequence). The CDR3 contains 14 residues. Between the trimmed V and J ends, which lost 10 bases and 4 bases, there was a span of 18 bases. CDR3 nucleotides: TGTGCCACCAGTTTTCAGGGCGGTTCAGATACGCAGTATTTT. Translating gives CATSFQGGSDTQYF.

The chain recombines TRBV14 with TRBJ2-7; D remains unclear. Germline assignment: CDR1 SGHDN and CDR2 FVKESK. This CDR3 spans 14 amino acids. Trimming took off 0 bases at V and 6 bases at J, with 12 bases between the two ends. The CDR3 DNA is TGTGCCAGCAGCCAAGATTACGGATCTACCGAGCAGTACTTC. Translated: CASSQDYGSTEQYF.

The CDR3 DNA sequence: TGCAGTGCTATCGTGAATGAGCAGTTCTTC. Translating it yields CSAIVNEQFF. The rearrangement links TRBV20-1 to TRBJ2-1; D gene uncertain. Trimming cost V 4 bases and J 7 bases, with 5 bases left between them. The CDR3 runs to 10 residues. Germline-derived CDR1 and CDR2 are DFQATT and SNEGSKA (reference sequence).

In this sample, this clone turned up a few times. Germline and junction disagree at one end, which may indicate a read error. The chain combines TRBV4-1 with TRBJ2-7, with a weak D call TRBD2 (5 bases). The CDR3 contains 14 residues. Per the germline V gene, CDR1 is MGHRA and CDR2 is YSYEKL. The CDR3, as DNA: TGCGCCAGCAGCCAAGACCCTTCGGAGGAGAGGGTACTATTC. Protein product: CASSQDPSEERVLF.

J is TRBJ2-2 and V is TRBV7-6, with a tentative D call TRBD2 (7 bases). The CDR3 contains 14 residues. Trimming shortened V by 5 bases and J by 8 bases, and 15 bases separated the two germline ends. Germline values: CDR1 SGHVS, CDR2 FNYEAQ. CDR3 protein: CASSQGGLSGELFF. The CDR3, as DNA: TGTGCCAGCAGCCAAGGGGGACTATCTGGGGAGCTGTTTTTT.

The chain is built from TRBV28 and TRBJ1-1; 11 bases align to TRBD1. Germline CDR1 reads MDHEN; CDR2 reads SYDVKM. V lost 7 bases and J lost 3; bases outside the gene matches: 7. The CDR3 is 15 residues long. The CDR3 reads CASIPRDRGDTEAFF. CDR3 DNA: TGTGCCAGCATACCCCGGGACAGGGGGGACACTGAAGCTTTCTTT.

A few counts support this clone. The rearrangement joins TRBV6-6 to TRBJ2-5; D unresolved. From germline, CDR1 is MNHNY and CDR2 SVGAGI (reference sequence). The CDR3 covers 14 residues. Trimming took 5 bases from V and 0 from J, leaving 10 bases between them. As DNA, the CDR3 is TGTGCCAGCAGTCACCTACAGTACCAAGAGACCCAGTACTTC. Translating gives CASSHLQYQETQYF.

This sequence joins TRBV27 and TRBJ1-1, with a weak D call TRBD1 (6 bases). There are 12 residues in the CDR3. From germline, CDR1 is MNHEY and CDR2 SMNVEV (reference sequence). Trimming removed 8 bases from V and 1 base from J, with 8 bases in between. CDR3 nucleotides: TGTGCCAGCTTGGGACAGAACACTGAAGCTTTCTTT. Its translation: CASLGQNTEAFF.

J is TRBJ1-4 and V is TRBV7-9; D might be TRBD1 (6 bases). From germline, CDR1 is SEHNR and CDR2 FQNEAQ (reference sequence). The CDR3 runs 13 residues. With 5 bases removed from V and 8 bases from J, the gap between germline ends came to 12 bases. This CDR3 is CASSPPTGEKLFF. The CDR3 nucleotides read TGTGCCAGCAGCCCACCCACAGGGGAAAAACTGTTTTTT.

The chain couples TRBV23-1 to TRBJ1-1; D uncertain. TRBV23-1 is flagged as an ORF with uncertain function. V was shortened by 2 bases and J by 2 bases, with 6 bases between the two germline ends. CDR3 length: 13 residues. The CDR3 spells CASSQIYNTEAFF. The CDR3 DNA sequence: TGCGCCAGCAGTCAAATCTATAACACTGAAGCTTTCTTT.

CDR3 loop: CASSPEPSGNYEQYF. The CDR3 DNA follows: TGTGCCAGCAGCCCCGAACCGTCAGGGAATTACGAGCAGTACTTC. V and J are TRBV27 and TRBJ2-7, with D possibly TRBD1 on 5 matching bases. CDR1 MNHEY and CDR2 SMNVEV come from the germline V gene (reference sequence). This CDR3 contains 15 residues. V dropped 6 bases and J dropped 4 bases, with 19 bases sitting between them.

The chain couples TRBV7-9 to TRBJ2-7; 10 nucleotides line up with TRBD1. The CDR3 is 13 amino acids. Losses at the gene ends were 5 bases for V and 7 bases for J; bases not matched to a gene: 5. CDR1 and CDR2 from the germline V gene are SEHNR and FQNEAQ (reference sequence). CDR3 DNA sequence: TGTGCCAGCAGCATCGGACAGGGGGATGAGCAGTACTTC. Protein sequence: CASSIGQGDEQYF. The full variable domain, completed using reference TRBV7-9 and TRBJ2-7, is DTGVSQNPRHKITKRGQNVTFRCDPISEHNRLYWYRQTLGQGPEFLTYFQNEAQLEKSRLLSDRFSAERPKGSFSTLEIQRTEQGDSAMYLCASSIGQGDEQYFGPGTRLTVT.

This clone was counted a few times. This rearrangement joins TRBV29-1 to TRBJ2-7, with 8 bases lining up with TRBD1. Germline assignment: CDR1 SQVTM and CDR2 ANQGSEA. The junction had 1 base not matched to a gene; V was cut back by 0 bases and J by 0 bases. The CDR3 consists of 14 residues. This CDR3 is CSVEDGTGSYEQYF. The CDR3 coding sequence is TGCAGCGTTGAAGATGGGACAGGCTCCTACGAGCAGTACTTC.

The rearrangement joins TRBV29-1 to TRBJ2-6; D could derive from TRBD1 or TRBD2 (5 bases each). V was clipped by 6 bases and J by 0 bases, with 12 bases between them. Per germline, CDR1 SQVTM and CDR2 ANQGSEA. This CDR3 region has 15 residues. CDR3 sequence reads: CSVLGEDSGANVLTF. The CDR3 region has the DNA TGCAGCGTGTTGGGGGAAGACTCTGGGGCCAACGTCCTGACTTTC.

The V gene is TRBV25-1, the J gene TRBJ1-2; D ambiguous. The CDR3 consists of 12 residues. Between the trimmed V and J ends, which lost 5 bases and 8 bases, there was a span of 12 bases. CDR1 MGHDK and CDR2 SYGVNS come from the germline V gene. CDR3 in DNA: TGTGCCAGCAGTCTCGGCGGGGAGGGCTACACCTTC. Its translation is CASSLGGEGYTF.

The chain is built from TRBV7-6 and TRBJ2-7; perhaps TRBD1 as D (5 bases). The V gene lost 1 base and the J gene lost 3 bases, with 10 bases spanning the gap. The CDR3 contains 14 residues. CDR1 SGHVS and CDR2 FNYEAQ come from the germline V gene. CDR3 DNA sequence: TGTGCCAGCAGCTTAGGACAGACCGACTACGAGCAGTACTTC. Translating it yields CASSLGQTDYEQYF.

This rearrangement joins TRBV27 to TRBJ2-7; 8 bases map to TRBD1. The trim removed 5 bases at V and 2 bases at J, leaving 5 bases unmatched. CDR1 and CDR2 from the germline V gene are MNHEY and SMNVEV (reference sequence). The CDR3 length is 14 residues. CDR3 protein: CASSVDRDAYEQYF. CDR3 coding DNA: TGTGCCAGCAGTGTGGACAGGGACGCCTACGAGCAGTACTTC.

V is TRBV4-2 and J is TRBJ2-5; D perhaps matches TRBD2 (7 bases). From germline, CDR1 is LGHNA and CDR2 YNFKEQ. V was shortened by 0 bases and J by 1 base, with 9 bases between the two germline ends. CDR3 length equals 15 residues. The CDR3, as DNA: TGTGCCAGCAGCCAAGAGGGGGGGCCCCAAGAGACCCAGTACTTC. This gives the protein CASSQEGGPQETQYF.